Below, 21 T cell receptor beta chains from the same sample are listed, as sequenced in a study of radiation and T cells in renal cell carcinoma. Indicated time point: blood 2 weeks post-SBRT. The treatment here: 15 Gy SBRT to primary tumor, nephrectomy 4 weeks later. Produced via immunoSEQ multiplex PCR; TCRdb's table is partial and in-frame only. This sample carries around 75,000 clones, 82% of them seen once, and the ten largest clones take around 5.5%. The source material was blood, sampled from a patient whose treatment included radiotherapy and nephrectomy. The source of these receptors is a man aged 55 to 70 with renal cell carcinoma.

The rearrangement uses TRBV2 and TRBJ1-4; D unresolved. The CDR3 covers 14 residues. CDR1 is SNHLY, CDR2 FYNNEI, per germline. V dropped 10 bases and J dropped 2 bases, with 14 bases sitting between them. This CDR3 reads CAMGSDWTNEKLFF. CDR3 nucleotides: TGTGCCATGGGCTCGGATTGGACTAATGAAAAACTGTTTTTT.

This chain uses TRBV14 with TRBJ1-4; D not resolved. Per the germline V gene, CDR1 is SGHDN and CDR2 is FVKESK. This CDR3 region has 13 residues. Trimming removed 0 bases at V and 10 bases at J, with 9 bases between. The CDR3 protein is CASSQDRLGKLFF. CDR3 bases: TGTGCCAGCAGCCAAGATAGGTTGGGAAAACTGTTTTTT.

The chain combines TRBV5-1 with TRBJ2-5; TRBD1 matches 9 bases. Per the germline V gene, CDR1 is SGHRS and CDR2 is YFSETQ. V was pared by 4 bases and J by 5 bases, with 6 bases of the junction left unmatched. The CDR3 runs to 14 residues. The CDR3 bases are TGCGCCAGCAGCGTGGGACAGGGTAGGGAGACCCAGTACTTC. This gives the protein CASSVGQGRETQYF.

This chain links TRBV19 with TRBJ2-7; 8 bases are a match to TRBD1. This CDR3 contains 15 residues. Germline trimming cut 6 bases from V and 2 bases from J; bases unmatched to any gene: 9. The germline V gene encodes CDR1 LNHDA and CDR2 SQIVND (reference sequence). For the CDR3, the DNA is TGTGCCAGTAGATCGGACAGGGATCTAACCTACGAGCAGTACTTC. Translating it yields CASRSDRDLTYEQYF.

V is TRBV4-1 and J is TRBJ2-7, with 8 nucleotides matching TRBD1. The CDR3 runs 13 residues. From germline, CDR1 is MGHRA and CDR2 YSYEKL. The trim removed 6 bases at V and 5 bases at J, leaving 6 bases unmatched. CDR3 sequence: CASSWTGIDEQYF. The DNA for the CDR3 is TGCGCCAGCAGTTGGACAGGGATAGACGAGCAGTACTTC.

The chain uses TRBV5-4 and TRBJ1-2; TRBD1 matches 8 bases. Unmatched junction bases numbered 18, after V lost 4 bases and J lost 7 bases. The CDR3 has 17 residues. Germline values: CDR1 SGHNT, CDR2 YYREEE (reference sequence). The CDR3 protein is CASSQDLGTGGIGGYTF. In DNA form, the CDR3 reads TGTGCCAGCAGCCAAGATTTGGGCACAGGGGGTATCGGTGGCTACACCTTC.

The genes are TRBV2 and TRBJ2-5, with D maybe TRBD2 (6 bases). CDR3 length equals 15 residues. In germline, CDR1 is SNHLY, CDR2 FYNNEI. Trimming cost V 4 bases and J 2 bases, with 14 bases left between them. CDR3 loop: CASSGAGKLQETQYF. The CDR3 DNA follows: TGTGCCAGCAGTGGGGCGGGGAAGCTTCAAGAGACCCAGTACTTC.

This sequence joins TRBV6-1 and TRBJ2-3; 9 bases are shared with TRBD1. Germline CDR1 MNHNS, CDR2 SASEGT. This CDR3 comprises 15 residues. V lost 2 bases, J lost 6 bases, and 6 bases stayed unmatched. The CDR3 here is CASSESDRGRDTQYF. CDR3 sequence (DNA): TGTGCCAGCAGTGAATCGGACAGGGGAAGGGATACGCAGTATTTT.

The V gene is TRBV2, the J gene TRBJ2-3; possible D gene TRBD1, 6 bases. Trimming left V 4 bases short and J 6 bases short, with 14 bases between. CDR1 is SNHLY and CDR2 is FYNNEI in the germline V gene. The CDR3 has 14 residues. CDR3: CASSGGRSMDTQYF. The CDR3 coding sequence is TGTGCCAGCAGTGGGGGGCGCAGCATGGATACGCAGTATTTT.

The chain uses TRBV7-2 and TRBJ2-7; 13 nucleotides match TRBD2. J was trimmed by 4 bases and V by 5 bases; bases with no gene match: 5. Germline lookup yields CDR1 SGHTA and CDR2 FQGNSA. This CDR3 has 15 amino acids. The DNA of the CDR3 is TGTGCCAGCAGCCGGGGACTAGCGGGATCGTACGAGCAGTACTTC. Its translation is CASSRGLAGSYEQYF.

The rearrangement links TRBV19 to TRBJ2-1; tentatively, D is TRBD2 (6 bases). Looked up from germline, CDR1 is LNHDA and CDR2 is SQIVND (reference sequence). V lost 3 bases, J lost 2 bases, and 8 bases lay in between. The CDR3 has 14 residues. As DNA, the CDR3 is TGTGCCAGTAGTATTTGGGGGGCCTACAATGAGCAGTTCTTC. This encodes CASSIWGAYNEQFF.

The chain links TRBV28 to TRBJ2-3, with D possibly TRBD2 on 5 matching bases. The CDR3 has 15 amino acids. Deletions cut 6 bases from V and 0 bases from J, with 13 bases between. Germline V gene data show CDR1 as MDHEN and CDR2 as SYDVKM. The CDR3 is CASRSYGLSTDTQYF. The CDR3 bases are TGTGCCAGCAGGAGTTACGGACTGAGCACAGATACGCAGTATTTT. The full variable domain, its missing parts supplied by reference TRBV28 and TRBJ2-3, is DVKVTQSSRYLVKRTGEKVFLECVQDMDHENMFWYRQDPGLGLRLIYFSYDVKMKEKGDIPEGYSVSREKKERFSLILESASTNQTSMYLCASRSYGLSTDTQYFGPGTRLTVL.

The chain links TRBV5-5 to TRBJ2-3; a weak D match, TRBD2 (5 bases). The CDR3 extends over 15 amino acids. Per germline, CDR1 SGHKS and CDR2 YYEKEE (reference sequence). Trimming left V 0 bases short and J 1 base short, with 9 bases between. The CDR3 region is CASSLGGWGTDTQYF. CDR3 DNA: TGTGCCAGCAGCTTGGGCGGGTGGGGCACAGATACGCAGTATTTT.

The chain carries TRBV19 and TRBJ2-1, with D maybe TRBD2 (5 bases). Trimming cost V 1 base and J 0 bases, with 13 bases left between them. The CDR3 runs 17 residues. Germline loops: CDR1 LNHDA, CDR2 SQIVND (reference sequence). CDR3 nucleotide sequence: TGTGCCAGTAGTATAGTAAGCGGCGTTAGCTCCTACAATGAGCAGTTCTTC. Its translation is CASSIVSGVSSYNEQFF.

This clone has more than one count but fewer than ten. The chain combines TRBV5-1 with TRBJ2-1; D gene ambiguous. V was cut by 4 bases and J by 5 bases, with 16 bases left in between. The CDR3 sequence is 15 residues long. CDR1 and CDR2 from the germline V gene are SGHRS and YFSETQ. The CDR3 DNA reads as TGCGCCAGCAGCCTTACGACGTCCACTAACAATGAGCAGTTCTTC. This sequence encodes CASSLTTSTNNEQFF.

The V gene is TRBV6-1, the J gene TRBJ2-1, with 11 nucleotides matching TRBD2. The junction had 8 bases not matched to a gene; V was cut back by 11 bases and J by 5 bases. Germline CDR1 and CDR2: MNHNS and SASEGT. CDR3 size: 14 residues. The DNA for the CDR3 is TGTGCCTGTCAAGGGACTAGCGGTAACAATGAGCAGTTCTTC. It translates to CACQGTSGNNEQFF.

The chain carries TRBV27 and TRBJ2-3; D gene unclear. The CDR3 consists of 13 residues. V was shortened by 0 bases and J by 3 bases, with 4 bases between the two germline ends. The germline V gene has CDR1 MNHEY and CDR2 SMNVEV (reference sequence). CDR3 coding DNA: TGTGCCAGCAGTTTATCAGGAACAGATACGCAGTATTTT. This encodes CASSLSGTDTQYF.

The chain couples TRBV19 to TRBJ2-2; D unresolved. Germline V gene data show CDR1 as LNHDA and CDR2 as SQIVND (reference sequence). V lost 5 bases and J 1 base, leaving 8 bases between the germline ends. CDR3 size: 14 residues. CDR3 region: CASSGGMNTGELFF. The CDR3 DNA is TGTGCCAGTAGTGGCGGAATGAACACCGGGGAGCTGTTTTTT.

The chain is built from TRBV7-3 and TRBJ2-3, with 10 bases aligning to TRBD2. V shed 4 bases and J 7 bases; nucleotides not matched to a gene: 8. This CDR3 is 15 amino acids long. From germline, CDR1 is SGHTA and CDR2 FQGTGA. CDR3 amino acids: CASSSLAGDVNTQYF. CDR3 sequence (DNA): TGTGCCAGCAGCTCCCTAGCGGGAGACGTGAATACGCAGTATTTT.

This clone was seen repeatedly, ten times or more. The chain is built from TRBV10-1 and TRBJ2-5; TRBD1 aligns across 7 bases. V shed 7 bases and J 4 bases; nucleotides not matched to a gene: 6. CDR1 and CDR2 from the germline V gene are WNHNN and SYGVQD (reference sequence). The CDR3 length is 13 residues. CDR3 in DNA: TGCGCCAGCACCCAATACAGGGGAGAGACCCAGTACTTC. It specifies CASTQYRGETQYF.

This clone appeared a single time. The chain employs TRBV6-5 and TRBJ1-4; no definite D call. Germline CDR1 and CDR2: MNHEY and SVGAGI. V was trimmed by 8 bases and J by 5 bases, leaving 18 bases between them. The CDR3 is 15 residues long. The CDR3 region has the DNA TGTGCCAGCTCATCAGCGTTCACTGGGAATGAAAAACTGTTTTTT. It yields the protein CASSSAFTGNEKLFF.